This TCR beta chain was captured in a study of low-dose radiotherapy and immunotherapy resistance in tumors. In the study overall: Doses delivered to Cohort 2 were 1 Gy per fraction every two weeks, amounting to 13 Gy over 26 weeks. Treatment consisted of nivolumab 240 mg every two weeks and ipilimumab 1 mg/kg every six weeks, given intravenously to patients. It was every two weeks, one day before radiation and immunotherapy, that intravenous cyclophosphamide 200 mg/m2 was given.

Alpha- and beta-chain coverage of first-strand cDNA came from TRAV- and TRBV-specific primers. Amplification, which lasted 15 to 20 PCR cycles, used a constant-region primer and V-primer adapter to amplify TCRs. TCRdb re-analysed the reads in MiXCR, keeping a single row per CDR3 protein. The table lists some 16,000 distinct CDR3 sequences, about 73% of them singletons. Germline CDR1 reads KGHDR; CDR2 reads SFDVKD. V lost 5 bases to trimming and J lost 4 bases; unmatched junction nucleotides: 5. The CDR3 runs 15 residues. The chain links TRBV24-1 to TRBJ1-1; TRBD1 matches 11 bases. This sequence was found in a human donor with advanced metastatic prostate, ovarian, gallbladder or colorectal cancer (not recorded which). This table probably holds off-target reads from a library built for another chain. In nucleotides, the CDR3 is TGTGCCACCAGTGGGCCCGGGACAGGGGGCACTGAAGCTTTCTTT. This encodes CATSGPGTGGTEAFF.